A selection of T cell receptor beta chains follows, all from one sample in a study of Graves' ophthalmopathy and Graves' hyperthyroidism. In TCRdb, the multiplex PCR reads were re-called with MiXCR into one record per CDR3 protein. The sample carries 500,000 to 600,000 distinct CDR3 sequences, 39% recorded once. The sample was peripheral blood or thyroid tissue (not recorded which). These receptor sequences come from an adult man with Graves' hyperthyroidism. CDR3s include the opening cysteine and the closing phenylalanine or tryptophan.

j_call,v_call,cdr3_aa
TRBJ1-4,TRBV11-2,CASSPLANEKLFF
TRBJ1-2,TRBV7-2,CASSPKRLSGYGYTF
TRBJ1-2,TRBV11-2,CASSLRAGIYGYTF
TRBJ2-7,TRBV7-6,CASSLALDRDYEQYF
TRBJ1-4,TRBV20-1,CSAAKSTNEKLFF
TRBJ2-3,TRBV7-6,CASSSERGGADTQYF
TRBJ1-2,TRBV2,CASSPGTDGYTF
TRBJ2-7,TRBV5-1,CASRSIGSSYEQYF
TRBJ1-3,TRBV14,CASSHRQGSGSTIYF
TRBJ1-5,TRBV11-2,CASSLNANQPQHF
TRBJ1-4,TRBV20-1,CSASIVYGDEKLFF
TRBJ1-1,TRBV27,CASSFRTGQTFF
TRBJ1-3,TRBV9,CASSVHGLSSGNTIYF
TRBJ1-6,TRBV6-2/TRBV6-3,CASSYSTGGDSPLHF
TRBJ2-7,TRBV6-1,CAREVAAGLYEQYF
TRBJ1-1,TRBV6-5,CASSFGNTEASF
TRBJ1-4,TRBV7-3,CASSQGAGNEKLFF
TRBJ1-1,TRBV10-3,CAISEAGARGTEAFF
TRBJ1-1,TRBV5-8,CASSERDRAEAFF
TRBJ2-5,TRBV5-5,CASSLLASGRGETQYF
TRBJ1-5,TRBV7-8,CASSFGRMKETQHF
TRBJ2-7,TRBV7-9,CASSQTGLAGDPPYEQYF
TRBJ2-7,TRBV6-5,CASSRSHGGEQYF
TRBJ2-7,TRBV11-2,CASSLVKGGNEQYF
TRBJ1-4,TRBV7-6,CASSLFGGFGEKLFF
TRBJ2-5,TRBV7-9,CASSLGGDEETQYF
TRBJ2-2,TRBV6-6,CASSYSPGTTGELFF
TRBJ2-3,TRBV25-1,CASSPFRGDTDTQYF
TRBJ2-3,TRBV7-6,CASSLGSGYTQYF
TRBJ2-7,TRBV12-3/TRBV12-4,CASSDRGPTGEQYF
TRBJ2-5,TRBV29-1,CSVDFQSRVRETQYF
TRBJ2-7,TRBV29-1,CSVIPVLGYEQYF
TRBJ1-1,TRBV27,CACSLSRILSVNTEAFF
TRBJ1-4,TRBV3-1,CASSQDAGGDEKLFF
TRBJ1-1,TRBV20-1,CSAERTGATEAFF
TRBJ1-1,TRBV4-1,CASSPAGGSDLNTEAFF
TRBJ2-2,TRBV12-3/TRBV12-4,CASKGQLNTGELFF